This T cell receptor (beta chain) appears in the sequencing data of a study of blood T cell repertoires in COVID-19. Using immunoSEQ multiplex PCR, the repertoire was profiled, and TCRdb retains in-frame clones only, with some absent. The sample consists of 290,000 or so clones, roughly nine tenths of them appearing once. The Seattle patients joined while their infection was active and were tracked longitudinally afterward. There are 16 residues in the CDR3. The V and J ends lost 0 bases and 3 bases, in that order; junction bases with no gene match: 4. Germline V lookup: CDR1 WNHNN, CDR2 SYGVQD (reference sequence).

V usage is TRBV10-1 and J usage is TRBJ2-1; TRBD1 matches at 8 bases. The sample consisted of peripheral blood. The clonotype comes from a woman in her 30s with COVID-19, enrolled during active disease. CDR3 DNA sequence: TGCGCCAGCAGTGAGTCGTCAGGGGGCGACTACAATGAGCAGTTCTTC. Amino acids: CASSESSGGDYNEQFF.